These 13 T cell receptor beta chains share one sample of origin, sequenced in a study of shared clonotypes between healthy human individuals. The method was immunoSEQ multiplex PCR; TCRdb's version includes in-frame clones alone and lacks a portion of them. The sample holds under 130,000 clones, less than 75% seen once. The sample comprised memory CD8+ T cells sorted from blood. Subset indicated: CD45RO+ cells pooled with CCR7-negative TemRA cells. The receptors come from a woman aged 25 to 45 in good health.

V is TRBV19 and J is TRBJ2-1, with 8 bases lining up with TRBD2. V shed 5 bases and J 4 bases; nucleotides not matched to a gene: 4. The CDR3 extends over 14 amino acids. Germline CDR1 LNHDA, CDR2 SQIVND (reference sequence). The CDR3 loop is CASSELAVYNEQFF. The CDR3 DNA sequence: TGTGCCAGTAGTGAACTAGCGGTATACAATGAGCAGTTCTTC. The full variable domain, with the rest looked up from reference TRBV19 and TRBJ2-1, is DGGITQSPKYLFRKEGQNVTLSCEQNLNHDAMYWYRQDPGQGLRLIYYSQIVNDFQKGDIAEGYSVSREKKESFPLTVTSAQKNPTAFYLCASSELAVYNEQFFGPGTRLTVL.

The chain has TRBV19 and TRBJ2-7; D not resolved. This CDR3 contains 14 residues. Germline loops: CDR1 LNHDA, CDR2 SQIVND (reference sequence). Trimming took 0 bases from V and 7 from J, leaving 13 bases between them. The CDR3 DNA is TGTGCCAGTAGTATAGAGGGTAGTTTTGGAGAGCAGTACTTC. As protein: CASSIEGSFGEQYF.

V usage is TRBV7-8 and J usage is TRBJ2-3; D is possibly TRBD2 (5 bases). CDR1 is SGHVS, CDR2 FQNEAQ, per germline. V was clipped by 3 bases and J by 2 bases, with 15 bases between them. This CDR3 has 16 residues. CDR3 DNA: TGTGCCAGCAGCTTCTCCGACTCCGGGAACACAGATACGCAGTATTTT. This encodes CASSFSDSGNTDTQYF.

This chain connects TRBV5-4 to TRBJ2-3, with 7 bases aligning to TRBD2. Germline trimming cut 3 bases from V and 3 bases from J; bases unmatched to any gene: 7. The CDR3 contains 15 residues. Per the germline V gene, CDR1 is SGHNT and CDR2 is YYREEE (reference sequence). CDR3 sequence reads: CASSSTSYLTDTQYF. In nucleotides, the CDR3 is TGTGCCAGCAGCTCGACTAGCTATTTGACAGATACGCAGTATTTT.

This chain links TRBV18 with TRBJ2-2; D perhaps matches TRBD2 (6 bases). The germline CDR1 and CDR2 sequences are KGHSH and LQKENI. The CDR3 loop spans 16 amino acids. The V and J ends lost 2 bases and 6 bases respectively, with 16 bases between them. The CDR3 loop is CASSPADSPGAGELFF. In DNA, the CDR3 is TGTGCCAGCTCACCAGCGGACTCGCCGGGGGCCGGGGAGCTGTTTTTT.

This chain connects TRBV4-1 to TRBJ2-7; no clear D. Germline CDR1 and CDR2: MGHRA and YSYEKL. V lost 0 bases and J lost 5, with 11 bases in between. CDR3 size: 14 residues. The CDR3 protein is CASSQDRRRNEQYF. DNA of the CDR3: TGCGCCAGCAGCCAAGATAGAAGGAGAAACGAGCAGTACTTC.

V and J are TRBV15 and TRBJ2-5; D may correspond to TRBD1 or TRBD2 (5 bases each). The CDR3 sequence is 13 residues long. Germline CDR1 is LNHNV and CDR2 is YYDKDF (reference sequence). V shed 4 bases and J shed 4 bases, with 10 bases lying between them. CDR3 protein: CATSMGVRETQYF. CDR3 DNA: TGTGCCACCAGCATGGGGGTCAGAGAGACCCAGTACTTC. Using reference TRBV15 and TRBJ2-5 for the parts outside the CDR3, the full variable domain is DAMVIQNPRYQVTQFGKPVTLSCSQTLNHNVMYWYQQKSSQAPKLLFHYYDKDFNNEADTPDNFQSRRPNTSFCFLDIRSPGLGDTAMYLCATSMGVRETQYFGPGTRLLVL.

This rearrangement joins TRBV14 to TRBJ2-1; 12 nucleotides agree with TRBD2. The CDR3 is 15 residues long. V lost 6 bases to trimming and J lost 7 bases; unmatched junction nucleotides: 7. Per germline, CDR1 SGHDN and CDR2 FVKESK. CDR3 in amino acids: CASSPLAGGTNEQFF. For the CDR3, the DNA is TGTGCCAGCAGTCCACTAGCGGGAGGAACAAATGAGCAGTTCTTC. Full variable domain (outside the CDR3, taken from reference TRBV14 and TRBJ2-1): EAGVTQFPSHSVIEKGQTVTLRCDPISGHDNLYWYRRVMGKEIKFLLHFVKESKQDESGMPNNRFLAERTGGTYSTLKVQPAELEDSGVYFCASSPLAGGTNEQFFGPGTRLTVL.

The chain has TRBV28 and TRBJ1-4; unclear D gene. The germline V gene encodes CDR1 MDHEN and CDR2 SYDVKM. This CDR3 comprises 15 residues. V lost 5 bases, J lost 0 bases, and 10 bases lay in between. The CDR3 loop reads CASSLAPATNEKLFF. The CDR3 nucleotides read TGTGCCAGCAGTCTGGCCCCAGCAACTAATGAAAAACTGTTTTTT. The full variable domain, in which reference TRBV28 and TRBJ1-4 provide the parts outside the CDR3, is DVKVTQSSRYLVKRTGEKVFLECVQDMDHENMFWYRQDPGLGLRLIYFSYDVKMKEKGDIPEGYSVSREKKERFSLILESASTNQTSMYLCASSLAPATNEKLFFGSGTQLSVL.

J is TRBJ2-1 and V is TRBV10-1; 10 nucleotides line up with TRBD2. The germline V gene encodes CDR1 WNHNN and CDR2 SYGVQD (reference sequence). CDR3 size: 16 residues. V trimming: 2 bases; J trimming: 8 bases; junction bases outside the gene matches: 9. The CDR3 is CASSEGSSGSGDEQFF. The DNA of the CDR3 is TGCGCCAGCAGTGAGGGGTCTAGCGGGAGCGGGGATGAGCAGTTCTTC.

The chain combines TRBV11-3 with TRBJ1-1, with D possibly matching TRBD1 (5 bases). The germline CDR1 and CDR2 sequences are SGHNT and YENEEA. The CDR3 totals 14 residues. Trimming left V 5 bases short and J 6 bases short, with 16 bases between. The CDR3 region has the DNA TGTGCCAGCAGCGAAACCGGGACGTTTCCTGAAGCTTTCTTT. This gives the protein CASSETGTFPEAFF.

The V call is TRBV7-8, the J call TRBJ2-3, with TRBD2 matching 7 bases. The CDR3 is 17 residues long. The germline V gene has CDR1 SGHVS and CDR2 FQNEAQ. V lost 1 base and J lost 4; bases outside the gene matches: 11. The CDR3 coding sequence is TGTGCCAGCAGCTTAGTGGTTGCGGGAGTCGGGCCAGATACGCAGTATTTT. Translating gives CASSLVVAGVGPDTQYF.

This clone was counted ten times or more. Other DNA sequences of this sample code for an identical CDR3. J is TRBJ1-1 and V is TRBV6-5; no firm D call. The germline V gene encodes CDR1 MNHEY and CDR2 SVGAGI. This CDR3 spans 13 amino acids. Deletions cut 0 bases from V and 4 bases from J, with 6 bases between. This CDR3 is CASSYSEVTEAFF. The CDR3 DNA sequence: TGTGCCAGCAGTTACTCTGAGGTCACTGAAGCTTTCTTT.